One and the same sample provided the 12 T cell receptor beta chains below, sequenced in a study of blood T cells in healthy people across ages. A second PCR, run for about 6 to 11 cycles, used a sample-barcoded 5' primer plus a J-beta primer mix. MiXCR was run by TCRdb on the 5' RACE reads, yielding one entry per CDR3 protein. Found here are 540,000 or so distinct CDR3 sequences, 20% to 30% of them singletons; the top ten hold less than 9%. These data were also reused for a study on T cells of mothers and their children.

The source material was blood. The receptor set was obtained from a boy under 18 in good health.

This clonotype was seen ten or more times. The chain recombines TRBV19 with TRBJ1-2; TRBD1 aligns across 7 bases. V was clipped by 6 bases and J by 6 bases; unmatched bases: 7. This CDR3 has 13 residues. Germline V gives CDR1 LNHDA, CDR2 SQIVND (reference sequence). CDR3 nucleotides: TGTGCCAGTAGCCGGGACAGTGGGGATGGCTACACCTTC. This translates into CASSRDSGDGYTF.

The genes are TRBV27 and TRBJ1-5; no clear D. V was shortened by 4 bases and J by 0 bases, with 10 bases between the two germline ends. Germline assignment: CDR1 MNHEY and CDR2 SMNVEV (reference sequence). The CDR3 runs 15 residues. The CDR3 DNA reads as TGTGCCAGCAGTTCTAATATGATTAGCAATCAGCCCCAGCATTTT. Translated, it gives CASSSNMISNQPQHF.

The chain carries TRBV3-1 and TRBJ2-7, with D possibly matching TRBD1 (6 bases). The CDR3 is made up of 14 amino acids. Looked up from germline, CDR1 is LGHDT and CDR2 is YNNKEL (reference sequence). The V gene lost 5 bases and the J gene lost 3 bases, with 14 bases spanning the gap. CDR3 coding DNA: TGTGCCAGCAGCGAATACCTGGACAGCTACGAGCAGTACTTC. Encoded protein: CASSEYLDSYEQYF.

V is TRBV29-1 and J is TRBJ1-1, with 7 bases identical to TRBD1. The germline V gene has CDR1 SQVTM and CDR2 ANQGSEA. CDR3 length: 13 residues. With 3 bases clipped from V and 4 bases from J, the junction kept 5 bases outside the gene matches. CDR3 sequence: CSVDRGGGTEAFF. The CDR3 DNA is TGCAGCGTTGATCGAGGGGGCGGCACTGAAGCTTTCTTT.

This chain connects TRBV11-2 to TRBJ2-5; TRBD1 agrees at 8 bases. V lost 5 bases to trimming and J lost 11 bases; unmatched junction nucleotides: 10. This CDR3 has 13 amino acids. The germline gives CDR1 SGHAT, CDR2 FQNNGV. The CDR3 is CASSVDRGWEQYF. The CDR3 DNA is TGTGCCAGCAGCGTCGACAGGGGATGGGAGCAGTACTTC.

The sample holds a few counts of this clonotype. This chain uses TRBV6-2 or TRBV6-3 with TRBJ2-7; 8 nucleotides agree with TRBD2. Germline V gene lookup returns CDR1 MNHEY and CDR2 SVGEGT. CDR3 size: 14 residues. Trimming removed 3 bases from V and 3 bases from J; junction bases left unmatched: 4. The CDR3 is CASSYSGTFYEQYF. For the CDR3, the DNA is TGTGCCAGCAGTTATAGCGGGACCTTCTACGAGCAGTACTTC.

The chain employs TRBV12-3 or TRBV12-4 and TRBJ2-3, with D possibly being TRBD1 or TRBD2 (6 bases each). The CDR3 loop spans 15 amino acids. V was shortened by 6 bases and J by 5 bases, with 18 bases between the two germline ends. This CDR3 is CASRTLTRGVDTQYF. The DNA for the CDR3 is TGTGCCAGCAGAACACTCACAAGGGGGGTAGATACGCAGTATTTT.

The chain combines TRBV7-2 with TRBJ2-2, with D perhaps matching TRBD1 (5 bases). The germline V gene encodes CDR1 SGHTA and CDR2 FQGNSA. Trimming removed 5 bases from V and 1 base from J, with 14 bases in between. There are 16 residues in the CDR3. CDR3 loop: CASSPRGHKNTGELFF. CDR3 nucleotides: TGTGCCAGCAGCCCCCGCGGACACAAGAACACCGGGGAGCTGTTTTTT. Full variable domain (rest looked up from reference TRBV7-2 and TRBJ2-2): GAGVSQSPSNKVTEKGKDVELRCDPISGHTALYWYRQSLGQGLEFLIYFQGNSAPDKSGLPSDRFSAERTGGSVSTLTIQRTQQEDSAVYLCASSPRGHKNTGELFFGEGSRLTVL.

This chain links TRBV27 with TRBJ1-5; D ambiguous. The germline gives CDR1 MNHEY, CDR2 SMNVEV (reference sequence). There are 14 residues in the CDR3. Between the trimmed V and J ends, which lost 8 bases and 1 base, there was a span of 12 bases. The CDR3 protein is CASGTGYSNQPQHF. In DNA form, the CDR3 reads TGTGCCAGCGGAACTGGGTACAGCAATCAGCCCCAGCATTTT.

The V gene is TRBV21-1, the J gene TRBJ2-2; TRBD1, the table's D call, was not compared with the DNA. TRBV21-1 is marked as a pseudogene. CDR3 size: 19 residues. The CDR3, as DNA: TGTGCCAGCAGCAAAGCTTGGATAGACGTACGGACAGGGACCGGGGAGCTGTTTTTT. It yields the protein CASSKAWIDVRTGTGELFF.

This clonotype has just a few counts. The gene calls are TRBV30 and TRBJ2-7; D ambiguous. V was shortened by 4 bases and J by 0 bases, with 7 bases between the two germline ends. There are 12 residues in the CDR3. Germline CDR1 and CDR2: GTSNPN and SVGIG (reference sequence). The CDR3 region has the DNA TGTGCCTGGAAAGGATACTCCTACGAGCAGTACTTC. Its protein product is CAWKGYSYEQYF.

This CDR3 reads CASRTLDRTPYEQYF. Written as DNA, the CDR3 is TGTGCCAGCAGGACTCTGGACAGGACTCCCTACGAGCAGTACTTC. J is TRBJ2-7 and V is TRBV6-2 or TRBV6-3, with 7 bases fitting TRBD1. The length of the CDR3 is 15 residues. CDR1 is MNHEY, CDR2 SVGEGT, per germline. V shed 6 bases, J shed 2 bases, and the junction held 10 bases outside the gene matches.